The clone carrying this T cell receptor (beta chain) came up a few times. This CDR3 is built from 12 residues. CDR1 is MNHEY and CDR2 is SVGAGI in the germline V gene. V was pared by 6 bases and J by 4 bases, with 7 bases between. The sample comes from a study of molecular identifiers for immune sequencing clone quantification. Generation of bulk TCR libraries relied on previously described methods and listed TCR primers. In TCRdb, the PCR reads were re-called with MiXCR into one record per CDR3 protein. The sample has approximately 500,000 distinct CDR3 sequences, about 25% seen once. The rearrangement links TRBV6-5 to TRBJ2-1; the D is unclear. The sample was naive CD8+ T cells from blood, with Jurkat cell RNA spiked in. Indicated subset: FACS-sorted CD8+CD4-CCR7+CD45RA+ naive T cells. The clonotype originates from a human donor in good health. Some libraries in this study had Jurkat cell RNA spiked in. CDR3 sequence: CASRGYYNEQFF. The CDR3 DNA reads TGTGCCAGCAGGGGGTATTACAATGAGCAGTTCTTC.